This T cell receptor beta chain was captured in a study of blood T cell repertoires in COVID-19. Study details: Acute-phase and convalescent COVID-19 samples originated in the United States, Italy and Spain. T cells, B-cell-depleted T cells, or PBMCs supplied cDNA or gDNA.

Sequenced by immunoSEQ multiplex PCR; TCRdb stores in-frame clones only, minus some. Of under 200,000 clones in the sample, 88% are singletons; the top ten hold roughly 6%. V dropped 5 bases and J dropped 8; count of bases not matched to a gene: 11. CDR1 and CDR2 (germline): LGHDT, YNNKEL (reference sequence). The CDR3 has 14 residues. This chain uses TRBV3-1 (or the pseudogene TRBV3-2) with TRBJ1-1; TRBD1 matches 7 bases. The receptor was derived from a man aged 40-55 years with active or convalescent COVID-19. Sequenced input: peripheral blood. The CDR3 region has the DNA TGTGCCAGCAGCTACTATACCGGGACAGCCGAAGCTTTCTTT. Encoded protein: CASSYYTGTAEAFF.